The 31 T cell receptor beta chains in this list originate from one sample, sequenced in a study of sequential checkpoint blockade in melanoma. The treatment here: randomized to nivolumab then ipilimumab (arm A) or the reverse (arm B). Assay: immunoSEQ multiplex PCR; the TCRdb copy retains only in-frame clones and omits some. This table has roughly 20,000 clones, 80% to 90% appearing once. Sample: CD8+ T cells sorted from blood (inferred from file names), taken from a patient given nivolumab and ipilimumab in sequence. These receptors all stem from a human donor with melanoma.

Note on this clone: The junction departs from germline at one end; a sequencing error may be responsible. The rearrangement joins TRBV28 to TRBJ1-1, with 8 nucleotides matching TRBD1. The CDR3 length is 13 residues. CDR1 and CDR2 from the germline V gene are MDHEN and SYDVKM. The CDR3 protein is CASSSIRGPEAFF. The DNA for the CDR3 is TGTGCCAGCAGTTCCATCAGGGGGCCTGAGGCTTTCTTT.

The rearrangement uses TRBV28 and TRBJ1-2; D is unresolved. Germline V gene data show CDR1 as MDHEN and CDR2 as SYDVKM. The CDR3 runs to 14 residues. Trimming removed 1 base from V and 6 bases from J, with 12 bases in between. This CDR3 is CASSLYYLTDGYTF. The CDR3 DNA is TGTGCCAGCAGTTTATACTACCTCACCGATGGCTACACCTTC.

The CDR3, as DNA: TGTGCCAGCAGTTTCGGGAAGGAGGCCTATAATTCACCCCTCCACTTT. Protein: CASSFGKEAYNSPLHF. The J gene is TRBJ1-6, the V gene TRBV28; D is undetermined. Trimming stripped 3 bases from V and 2 bases from J, with 11 bases between. Germline assignment: CDR1 MDHEN and CDR2 SYDVKM. The length of the CDR3 is 16 residues.

The rearrangement links TRBV27 to TRBJ2-1; 14 bases map to TRBD2. Trimming removed 7 bases from V and 0 bases from J; junction bases left unmatched: 8. From germline, CDR1 is MNHEY and CDR2 SMNVEV (reference sequence). The CDR3 runs to 18 residues. CDR3 DNA: TGTGCCAGCACCCCATGGGGACTAGCGGGGGACTCCTACAATGAGCAGTTCTTC. It yields the protein CASTPWGLAGDSYNEQFF.

CDR3 in amino acids: CASSLGAAGWQETQYF. The CDR3 DNA follows: TGTGCCAGCAGTCTAGGGGCGGCGGGATGGCAAGAGACCCAGTACTTC. This chain links TRBV27 with TRBJ2-5; a possible D gene is TRBD2 (6 bases). Germline V gene data show CDR1 as MNHEY and CDR2 as SMNVEV (reference sequence). The CDR3 extends over 16 amino acids. Trimming took off 5 bases at V and 2 bases at J, with 18 bases between the two ends.

The V and J genes are TRBV28 and TRBJ2-1; TRBD1 matches at 8 bases. V gave up 2 bases and J gave up 2 bases; unmatched junction bases: 8. This CDR3 comprises 17 residues. CDR1 is MDHEN, CDR2 SYDVKM, per germline. In nucleotides, the CDR3 is TGTGCCAGCAGTTTACGCAGGGGGCTGGTCCCCTACAATGAGCAGTTCTTC. This encodes CASSLRRGLVPYNEQFF.

A few counts support this clone. The chain is built from TRBV6-1 and TRBJ2-2, with D perhaps TRBD1 (5 bases). V dropped 0 bases and J dropped 1 base, with 6 bases sitting between them. The germline V gene encodes CDR1 MNHNS and CDR2 SASEGT. This CDR3 is built from 15 residues. The chain's CDR3 is CASSEAGQNTGELFF. The DNA of the CDR3 is TGTGCCAGCAGTGAAGCAGGACAGAACACCGGGGAGCTGTTTTTT.

The J gene is TRBJ1-5, the V gene TRBV6-1; D is perhaps TRBD1 (6 bases). The length of the CDR3 is 18 residues. From germline, CDR1 is MNHNS and CDR2 SASEGT. V lost 3 bases to trimming and J lost 0 bases, with 18 bases between them. CDR3 region: CASSESSLGAGSNQPQHF. The CDR3 DNA reads TGTGCCAGCAGTGAGTCAAGCTTGGGGGCAGGTAGCAATCAGCCCCAGCATTTT.

This rearrangement joins TRBV7-2 to TRBJ1-5; TRBD1 might be the D (6 bases). Trimming removed 5 bases at V and 0 bases at J, with 8 bases between. The V gene's germline CDR1 is SGHTA and CDR2 FQGNSA. The CDR3 is made up of 14 amino acids. DNA for the CDR3: TGTGCCAGCAGCGAGACAGGTAGCAATCAGCCCCAGCATTTT. It translates to CASSETGSNQPQHF.

The V and J genes are TRBV4-1 and TRBJ2-2, with 12 bases aligning to TRBD2. The V gene end was trimmed by 0 bases and the J gene end by 0 bases; junction bases not matched to a gene: 8. This CDR3 region has 20 residues. Germline V lookup: CDR1 MGHRA, CDR2 YSYEKL. CDR3 in DNA: TGCGCCAGCAGCCAAGATCAAACTAGCGGGGGGAACCCGAACACCGGGGAGCTGTTTTTT. Protein sequence: CASSQDQTSGGNPNTGELFF.

The chain joins TRBV15 to TRBJ1-2, with 8 bases fitting TRBD1. Germline V gives CDR1 LNHNV, CDR2 YYDKDF (reference sequence). With V trimmed by 3 bases and J by 4 bases, 4 bases remained unmatched. This CDR3 has 14 residues. The CDR3 protein is CATSSVDRGYGYTF. In DNA, the CDR3 is TGTGCCACCAGCAGTGTAGACAGGGGCTATGGCTACACCTTC.

The chain uses TRBV13 and TRBJ1-2; unclear D gene. The CDR3 is 14 amino acids. The germline V gene has CDR1 PRHDT and CDR2 FYEKMQ (reference sequence). Deletions cut 0 bases from V and 8 bases from J, with 13 bases between. The CDR3 loop is CASSLGSQRKGYTF. CDR3 nucleotide sequence: TGTGCCAGCAGCTTAGGGTCCCAGCGAAAGGGCTACACCTTC.

The gene calls are TRBV5-1 and TRBJ1-3, with a possible D match to TRBD1 (5 bases). The germline V gene has CDR1 SGHRS and CDR2 YFSETQ. This CDR3 comprises 15 residues. V was shortened by 4 bases and J by 0 bases, with 11 bases between the two germline ends. In nucleotides, the CDR3 is TGCGCCAGCAGCCCGGGACTTAACTCTGGAAACACCATATATTTT. Protein: CASSPGLNSGNTIYF.

The chain joins TRBV28 to TRBJ1-2; 7 bases agree with TRBD1. Germline assignment: CDR1 MDHEN and CDR2 SYDVKM. V was pared by 6 bases and J by 6 bases, with 7 bases of the junction left unmatched. This CDR3 is built from 13 residues. CDR3 DNA: TGTGCCAGCAGCTTAGACAGGGCTGATGGCTACACCTTC. Translating gives CASSLDRADGYTF.

V is TRBV4-2 and J is TRBJ1-5; TRBD1 might be the D (5 bases). V lost 0 bases and J lost 6, with 12 bases in between. Germline CDR1 LGHNA, CDR2 YNFKEQ. The CDR3 runs 15 residues. The CDR3 region has the DNA TGTGCCAGCAGCCAAGATTTGGAGGGGAGTCAGCCCCAGCATTTT. Its protein product is CASSQDLEGSQPQHF.

The chain employs TRBV7-9 and TRBJ2-5; possible D gene TRBD1, 5 bases. This CDR3 region has 13 residues. Germline V gives CDR1 SEHNR, CDR2 FQNEAQ (reference sequence). Trimming stripped 4 bases from V and 2 bases from J, with 8 bases between. The CDR3 is CASSSTEQETQYF. The DNA of the CDR3 is TGTGCCAGCAGCTCGACAGAGCAAGAGACCCAGTACTTC.

The chain carries TRBV7-9 and TRBJ2-1; tentatively, D is TRBD1 (6 bases). The ends were cut back, 2 bases at V and 11 bases at J, with 10 bases in the middle. The germline CDR1 and CDR2 sequences are SEHNR and FQNEAQ (reference sequence). CDR3 size: 12 residues. The CDR3 nucleotides are TGTGCCAGCAGCTTATTAGGGGACAAGCAGTTCTTC. This translates into CASSLLGDKQFF.

This clone is a singleton in its sample. This chain uses TRBV5-8 with TRBJ2-6; no firm D call. The CDR3 consists of 18 residues. CDR1 SGHTS and CDR2 YDEGEE come from the germline V gene. Trimming removed 7 bases at V and 5 bases at J, with 25 bases between. The CDR3 spells CASGKHHPHKSRANVLTF. The CDR3 nucleotides are TGTGCCAGCGGTAAACATCATCCACACAAAAGTCGGGCCAACGTCCTGACTTTC.

This clone has only a few counts. This specimen includes other DNA sequences encoding the same CDR3. The chain is built from TRBV7-9 and TRBJ2-7; D not certain. V was clipped by 3 bases and J by 3 bases, with 6 bases between them. Germline V gene sequence: CDR1 SEHNR, CDR2 FQNEAQ (reference sequence). The CDR3 is made up of 12 amino acids. In nucleotides, the CDR3 is TGTGCCAGCAGCTTGGCTGACTACGAGCAGTACTTC. This gives the protein CASSLADYEQYF. Looking up the rest from reference TRBV7-9 and TRBJ2-7 gives the full variable domain: DTGVSQNPRHKITKRGQNVTFRCDPISEHNRLYWYRQTLGQGPEFLTYFQNEAQLEKSRLLSDRFSAERPKGSFSTLEIQRTEQGDSAMYLCASSLADYEQYFGPGTRLTVT.

The chain joins TRBV5-1 to TRBJ1-2; no clear D gene. V lost 0 bases to trimming and J lost 3 bases, with 12 bases between them. This CDR3 spans 15 amino acids. In germline, CDR1 is SGHRS, CDR2 YFSETQ. CDR3 nucleotide sequence: TGCGCCAGCAGCTTGGAGGCAGGATCGGACTATGGCTACACCTTC. Its translation: CASSLEAGSDYGYTF.

The CDR3 DNA is TGTGCCAGTAGTGTAGCCTCCTATAGCAATCAGCCCCAGCATTTT. This sequence encodes CASSVASYSNQPQHF. V is TRBV19 and J is TRBJ1-5; D remains unclear. The V end lost 5 bases, the J end lost 0 bases, and 11 bases lay between the germline ends. Looked up from germline, CDR1 is LNHDA and CDR2 is SQIVND (reference sequence). There are 15 residues in the CDR3.

J is TRBJ2-1 and V is TRBV7-9; unclear D gene. Germline values: CDR1 SEHNR, CDR2 FQNEAQ (reference sequence). This CDR3 is built from 13 residues. The germline V and J ends were trimmed by 5 bases and 8 bases, with 13 bases remaining between them. DNA of the CDR3: TGTGCCAGCAGCAAACTACTGTCCGATGAGCAGTTCTTC. Translating it yields CASSKLLSDEQFF.

The chain carries TRBV27 and TRBJ1-6; maybe TRBD1 (5 bases). The CDR3 consists of 14 residues. The germline gives CDR1 MNHEY, CDR2 SMNVEV (reference sequence). V was clipped by 6 bases and J by 6 bases, with 12 bases between them. The DNA for the CDR3 is TGTGCCAGCAGGCAAGCGGGGCTTAATTCACCCCTCCACTTT. This codes for CASRQAGLNSPLHF.

The count of this clone is one. This chain links TRBV7-9 with TRBJ2-1; perhaps TRBD1 as D (6 bases). Trimming stripped 4 bases from V and 9 bases from J, with 22 bases between. The CDR3 is made up of 16 amino acids. Germline V lookup: CDR1 SEHNR, CDR2 FQNEAQ (reference sequence). For the CDR3, the DNA is TGTGCCAGCAGCTCCAAAGACAGGACCCTCCCTAGTGAGCAGTTCTTC. It yields the protein CASSSKDRTLPSEQFF.

The chain has TRBV7-9 and TRBJ2-5, with 7 positions matching TRBD1. Germline loops: CDR1 SEHNR, CDR2 FQNEAQ (reference sequence). The CDR3 loop spans 15 amino acids. The V and J ends lost 4 bases and 5 bases, in that order; junction bases with no gene match: 10. CDR3 region: CASSSHDRALETQYF. Here the CDR3 DNA reads TGTGCCAGCAGCTCCCACGACAGGGCGTTGGAGACCCAGTACTTC.

The chain is built from TRBV7-9 and TRBJ2-1; the match to TRBD2 covers 7 bases. This CDR3 is built from 11 residues. The germline gives CDR1 SEHNR, CDR2 FQNEAQ (reference sequence). Trimming at V came to 5 bases and at J to 12 bases, leaving 4 bases not matched to a gene. CDR3 sequence: CASSHPGGQFF. The CDR3 DNA reads TGTGCCAGCAGCCACCCGGGGGGGCAGTTCTTC. The full variable domain, its missing parts supplied by reference TRBV7-9 and TRBJ2-1, is DTGVSQNPRHKITKRGQNVTFRCDPISEHNRLYWYRQTLGQGPEFLTYFQNEAQLEKSRLLSDRFSAERPKGSFSTLEIQRTEQGDSAMYLCASSHPGGQFFGPGTRLTVL.

The chain has TRBV27 and TRBJ2-3; D is perhaps TRBD1 (6 bases). Trimming took 6 bases from V and 1 from J, leaving 17 bases between them. The CDR3 covers 16 residues. Per the germline V gene, CDR1 is MNHEY and CDR2 is SMNVEV (reference sequence). CDR3 in amino acids: CASSPHRVEGTDTQYF. CDR3 DNA sequence: TGTGCCAGCAGCCCCCACAGGGTGGAGGGCACAGATACGCAGTATTTT.

The chain carries TRBV30 and TRBJ1-5; D is undetermined. The ends were cut back, 0 bases at V and 4 bases at J, with 7 bases in the middle. Germline CDR1 is GTSNPN and CDR2 is SVGIG (reference sequence). The CDR3 loop spans 13 amino acids. CDR3 DNA sequence: TGTGCCTGGAGTGTGGCTAGAAATCAGCCCCAGCATTTT. This sequence encodes CAWSVARNQPQHF.

The V call is TRBV6-6, the J call TRBJ1-5, with D perhaps matching TRBD1 (6 bases). The CDR3 loop spans 13 amino acids. V was clipped by 10 bases and J by 4 bases, with 14 bases between them. Germline V gene sequence: CDR1 MNHNY, CDR2 SVGAGI (reference sequence). The CDR3 DNA sequence: TGTGCCATTGGACAGTCACTAAATCAGCCCCAGCATTTT. Protein sequence: CAIGQSLNQPQHF.

CDR3 nucleotide sequence: TGTGCCAGTAGTACTCGGGGCCGGGACACGGAGTTCTTC. This sequence encodes CASSTRGRDTEFF. The chain recombines TRBV19 with TRBJ2-1; maybe TRBD1 (6 bases). Trimming pared 4 bases from V and 14 bases from J, leaving 18 bases between. Looked up from germline, CDR1 is LNHDA and CDR2 is SQIVND (reference sequence). The CDR3 sequence is 13 residues long.

Comment on this clone: A read error may produce the germline difference seen at one junction end. The chain links TRBV6-1 to TRBJ1-5; D unclear. The CDR3 length is 16 residues. CDR1 and CDR2 from the germline V gene are MNHNS and SASEGT. The DNA for the CDR3 is TGTGCCAGCAGTGAAGGGCCCATTAATGGCCATCAACCCCAGCATTTT. It specifies CASSEGPINGHQPQHF.